The T cell receptor beta chain described here comes from a study of blood T cells in healthy people across ages. A J-beta primer mix and a sample-barcoded 5' primer were used in a second PCR of about 7 to 12 cycles. TCRdb independently ran MiXCR on the 5' RACE reads; one entry per CDR3 protein. Among 780,000 or so distinct CDR3 sequences listed, roughly 25% were seen once. The CDR3 runs 19 residues. Germline loops: CDR1 SGHTA, CDR2 FQGNSA. V lost 1 base, J lost 0 bases, and 19 bases lay in between. A further study also used this sample, focusing on T cells of mothers and their children. In that study: Normalized overlap was always slightly, never significantly, higher in related than unrelated mother-child pairs.

The source material was blood. The origin of this receptor is a boy under 18 in good health. The V and J genes are TRBV7-2 and TRBJ2-4, with D perhaps TRBD2 (5 bases). The DNA of the CDR3 is TGTGCCAGCAGCTTAGGGGTGGGGTTTAGCGACTTAGCCAAAAACATTCAGTACTTC. The encoded protein is CASSLGVGFSDLAKNIQYF.